The source of this T cell receptor beta chain is a study of cytomegalovirus exposure and HLA in healthy donors listed by TCRdb under 2017. At the level of the whole study: An earlier analysis of roughly 610 of the donors reported over 250 Gb of sequence data and 117 million unique TCR beta sequences obtained from 150 million to 200 million T cells. An early release covering roughly 580 HLA-typed donors comprised 250 to 350 gigabases of sequencing data and about 90 million unique TCR sequences. Of the roughly 410 genotyped donors, 81% were placed in the genetic ancestry cluster associated with self-reported Caucasian donors. The study was designed to test whether signatures of past pathogen exposure could be identified by cataloging public T cell receptors. The T cell repertoires of around 730 subjects were profiled by immunosequencing and related to cytomegalovirus serostatus. In addition to the first cohort of hundreds of subjects, a separate validation cohort of approximately 120 different subjects was used. High-throughput TCR immunosequencing, statistical association of individual TCRs with disease status, and machine learning were combined to predict cytomegalovirus infection status. In a later analysis, previously published TCR beta repertoires from several hundred donors were re-analyzed and high-resolution HLA genotyping was added so that TCR occurrence patterns could be studied. Rather than using new phenotypic data, the later analysis identified candidate immune exposures from TCR beta sequences and from how often those sequences occurred across donors. To decide whether each TCR beta V gene segment behaved as functional or pseudogenic, an earlier analysis of 587 of the donors relied on high-throughput TCR beta sequencing. Donor age, sex, ethnicity and CMV serostatus were compiled together with the repertoire data. A later genetic analysis took genome-wide SNP genotypes for about 55% of the 666 donors and used that subset as a discovery cohort. Every discovery cohort repertoire had been produced on one sequencing platform. HLA typing included class I and class II loci at four-digit resolution. Typing coverage differed by locus: A, B, C, DRB1 and DQB1 were typed in roughly 629-630 donors, DQA1 in about 500, DPA1 in around 600, and DPB1 in 472. Five DR-DQ haplotypes were handled as single units for association and clustering because linkage in the cohort was strong. Among roughly 400 genotyped donors of the cohort, an average of approximately 240,000 unique TCR beta nucleotide sequences was sequenced per donor, of which about 18% were non-productive. Results the study describes overall, beyond this receptor: At a false discovery rate of 0.05, a later analysis linked about 17,000 TCR beta sequences to specific HLA alleles. Most TCR sequences were seen in very few donors, while some public TCRs were found in many individuals. HLA typing was unavailable for some donors at each locus, so association tests used only the typed subset. In a later analysis, most CMV-associated TCR beta chains were found to appear HLA-restricted, with HLA associations seemingly driven largely by CMV exposure. In a later analysis, HLA-associated TCR beta chains showed more clonal expansion and lower generation probabilities than non-associated chains that were equally common. According to a later analysis, TCR association rates differed among HLA loci, with DRB1 alleles showing the most associated TCRs and HLA-C alleles showing the fewest. In a later genetic analysis, fewer N-insertions in productive TCRs were reported among donors in an Asian-associated ancestry cluster than the approximately 710-donor mean. A total of 164 TCR beta chains were listed by the study as associated with cytomegalovirus. A further reported finding was that TCR beta sequences accurately predicted the HLA-A and HLA-B alleles for most subjects in the first cohort. Assigning TCR associations to individual alleles was difficult when HLA alleles, especially DR and DQ, strongly co-occurred. The only immune exposure information available for the cohort was CMV serostatus. In vitro tests confirmed that three of the cytomegalovirus-associated TCR beta chains recognize cytomegalovirus antigens. The cohort was sequenced for TCR beta chains only, and without alpha or paired-chain data the features that could be detected were limited. Linkage disequilibrium might explain the correlated functional status among segregating V segments, but an unknown experimental factor could not be excluded. The classifier was reported to diagnose cytomegalovirus status with high specificity and sensitivity in both the original cohort and the validation cohort. A later genetic analysis associated a missense DCLRE1C variant with V-gene and J-gene trimming of TCR beta chains, and an independent cohort replicated the association. Broadly in line with IMGT annotations, most TCR beta V segments showed up in productive rearrangements about 90% or about 30% of the time in an earlier analysis of 450 to 600 of the donors. Because counts were too low, some 16 rarely observed V segments, including chromosome 9 orphons, were excluded from the earlier analysis of around 640 of the donors. The sequencing pipeline was judged likely to have produced a cluster of highly shared sequence variants as a technical artifact. In a later analysis, several top co-occurrence clusters were reported to appear linked to parvovirus B19, influenza, CMV and Epstein-Barr virus. The authors suggested that the approach could potentially be generalized to other disease states and immunological phenotypes. Roughly uniform sequencing depth across donors was assumed in presence/absence analyses, although this assumption may not hold.

Turning to this clone: Its antigen remains unidentified. No much larger clone exists at a distance of one base, and base qualities are not known.

The cohort comprised 710 or so healthy bone marrow donors. At the time of sampling, all cohort members were nominally healthy, though unrecorded immune exposures were likely present. The donor was CMV seropositive and belonged to the group of about 290 seropositive cohort members. A peripheral blood sample was provided by each donor, and peripheral blood mononuclear cells were used for TCR beta sequencing. The Qiagen DNeasy Blood Extraction Kit was used to extract genomic DNA from the blood cell samples. Libraries came from the immunoSEQ multiplex PCR assay. A mixture of 60 forward primers for TCR Vbeta segments and 13 reverse primers for TCR Jbeta segments was used in the multiplex PCR. A multiplex PCR assay on genomic DNA amplified the CDR3 region of rearranged TCR beta genes. On the Illumina HiSeq System, the amplified TCR beta libraries were sequenced as 87-base-pair reads. Per the authors' processing: In a later analysis, 77 million or so unique TCR beta chains were counted across the 650 to 750 repertoires, and approximately 11 million of these chains were shared by at least two donors. Raw reads were error-corrected and collapsed into unique sequences with a nearest-neighbor algorithm that merged closely related sequences to remove PCR and sequencing errors. V, D and J gene segments were assigned by aligning CDR3 sequences to IMGT reference sequences. For a sequence to be retained, at least a six-nucleotide match to both a V gene segment and a J gene segment was required. A rearrangement was called productive if the CDR3 had no stop codons and remained in frame with V and J, and every other rearrangement was called non-productive. CDR3 was defined according to IMGT convention as the region running from the second conserved V-encoded cysteine to the conserved J-encoded phenylalanine. The earlier analysis of 550 to 650 of the donors excluded any sequence lacking an unambiguous match to a single V gene segment. An earlier analysis of a few hundred of the donors classified V segments as functional when productive rearrangements were above 56.7% and as segregating when the standard deviation between donors was above 5%. A statistical classification framework was built to diagnose cytomegalovirus status from the catalog of TCR beta chain sequences. In a later analysis, V and J genes were assigned by comparing TCR nucleotide sequences against IMGT/GENE-DB human TR gene sequences. The TCRdist pipeline was used in a later analysis to assign CDR3 sequences and most-parsimonious VDJ recombination scenarios. A later analysis defined each TCR beta chain by its CDR3 amino acid sequence plus V-gene family, and excluded reads lacking a unique V-gene family. A later analysis removed 592 highly shared, low-generation-probability nucleotide sequences to deal with suspected cross-contamination and a sequencing artifact. In a later analysis, a clonal expansion index was calculated for each public chain from normalized within-repertoire ranks of inferred template counts. In a later analysis, generation probabilities were computed with a VDJ recombination model fitted to out-of-frame rearrangements, and the resulting probabilities were checked against IGoR. A later analysis scored TCR-TCR, TCR-HLA and TCR-CMV co-occurrence with hypergeometric tests, applying a repertoire-size bias correction to TCR pairs. False discovery rates were estimated in a later analysis by permuting HLA or CMV assignments 20 times. In a later analysis, co-occurring TCRs were grouped using DBSCAN, and TCRdist sequence similarity was added for clustering within HLA-allele-positive subsets. Co-occurrence clustering excluded repertoires with fewer than 30,000 or more than 120,000 public chains, plus five with anomalous nucleotide sharing. The source is immuneACCESS, and TCRdb retained only in-frame sequences with V and J called. Part of the clones is not carried over; for the studies checked, unresolved V genes explain less than half of this, and the remainder is unexplained. Clonal size and the V and J genes are those of that table, whereas D and trimming came from the DNA. The sample table shows 150,000 to 200,000 clones, and about 76% are seen once. The ten largest clones take up over 2% of the sample.

This clonotype was obtained from a woman between 35 and 50 years old in good health and CMV-seropositive. The sequenced sample was PBMCs.

The CDR3 is CASSYGERRAFF. The nucleotide sequence reads as follows: TGTGCCAGCAGCTACGGGGAGCGAAGAGCTTTCTTT. The chain links TRBV7-2 with TRBJ1-1; no D gene is confidently identified. V is clipped by 4 bases and J by 10 bases, and the sequence between their germline boundaries is 13 bases long. CDR1 and CDR2 are read off the germline V gene as SGHTA and FQGNSA. The CDR3 starts with the cysteine, ends with the phenylalanine, and has 12 residues. The CDR3 DNA has 36 bases and is translated from base 1.